These 7 T cell receptor beta chains originate from one sample sequenced in a study of blood T cell repertoires in COVID-19 (dated by TCRdb to 2018 to 2021). Receptor amplification or capture employed the immunoSEQ multiplex PCR assay. Drawn from immuneACCESS, this table holds only the in-frame rearrangements with V and J called that TCRdb kept. Clones are partly lost; checked studies trace under half to an unresolved V gene and leave the rest unexplained. Recorded for this sample are around 310,000 clones; roughly 86% of them occurred a single time. Around 9% of the sample is held by the ten biggest clonotypes. Sequenced: PBMCs or T cells enriched from blood (not recorded which). These TCRs come from a woman in her 30s who had recovered from COVID-19.

The J gene is TRBJ1-1, the V gene TRBV7-2, with 7 bases aligning to TRBD1. CDR1 is SGHTA and CDR2 is FQGNSA in the germline V gene. The length of the CDR3 is 14 residues. Germline trimming cut 5 bases from V and 0 bases from J; bases unmatched to any gene: 3. The CDR3, as DNA: TGTGCCAGCAGCCGGGGACAGTTGAACACTGAAGCTTTCTTT. It encodes CASSRGQLNTEAFF.

This sequence joins TRBV2 and TRBJ1-2; tentatively, D is TRBD1 (6 bases). The CDR3 loop spans 16 amino acids. Trimming cost V 3 bases and J 3 bases, with 17 bases left between them. Looked up from germline, CDR1 is SNHLY and CDR2 is FYNNEI. CDR3 protein: CASSEGAKEEDYGYTF. The CDR3 nucleotides read TGTGCCAGCAGTGAGGGGGCTAAAGAGGAGGACTATGGCTACACCTTC.

This chain connects TRBV7-9 to TRBJ1-3, with D uncertain. Germline loops: CDR1 SEHNR, CDR2 FQNEAQ (reference sequence). V lost 1 base to trimming and J lost 6 bases, with 13 bases between them. The length of the CDR3 is 15 residues. DNA for the CDR3: TGTGCCAGCAGCTTAGGCAGCGGTCCCACAAACACCATATATTTT. This codes for CASSLGSGPTNTIYF.

This sequence joins TRBV19 and TRBJ1-2; D gene ambiguous. V lost 4 bases, J lost 4 bases, and 4 bases lay in between. The CDR3 is 11 amino acids. Germline V CDR1 and CDR2: LNHDA, SQIVND (reference sequence). The CDR3 bases are TGTGCCAGTAGTAAGCTCTATGGCTACACCTTC. This translates into CASSKLYGYTF. Drawing the rest from reference TRBV19 and TRBJ1-2, the complete variable domain is DGGITQSPKYLFRKEGQNVTLSCEQNLNHDAMYWYRQDPGQGLRLIYYSQIVNDFQKGDIAEGYSVSREKKESFPLTVTSAQKNPTAFYLCASSKLYGYTFGSGTRLTVV.

The chain combines TRBV18 with TRBJ2-1; 13 bases match TRBD2. The CDR3 has 20 residues. Germline CDR1 reads KGHSH; CDR2 reads LQKENI. Trimming at V came to 3 bases and at J to 3 bases, leaving 14 bases not matched to a gene. For the CDR3, the DNA is TGTGCCAGCTCACCGACGCGGACTAGCGGGAGCCGTTCCAACTACAATGAGCAGTTCTTC. Protein: CASSPTRTSGSRSNYNEQFF.

This chain joins TRBV19 and TRBJ2-2; 7 bases fit TRBD1. Per the germline V gene, CDR1 is LNHDA and CDR2 is SQIVND (reference sequence). V shed 4 bases and J 7 bases; nucleotides not matched to a gene: 3. CDR3 size: 13 residues. The CDR3 DNA follows: TGTGCCAGTAGTACCGACAGGGTCGGGGAGCTGTTTTTT. Residues: CASSTDRVGELFF.

Only a few counts were recorded for this clone. This chain connects TRBV29-1 to TRBJ2-3, with D perhaps TRBD2 (5 bases). Trimming pared 3 bases from V and 2 bases from J, leaving 15 bases between. The length of the CDR3 is 15 residues. Germline V CDR1 and CDR2: SQVTM, ANQGSEA. The CDR3: CSVDDGGFYTDTQYF. In nucleotides, the CDR3 is TGCAGCGTTGATGACGGAGGCTTCTACACAGATACGCAGTATTTT.